This entry concerns a single T cell receptor (beta chain). The source of the sample is a study of CD8+ T cells in alopecia areata. The sequencing template was cDNA reverse transcribed from extracted RNA. TCRdb's copy holds only in-frame clones and misses some; the assay was immunoSEQ multiplex PCR. The sample holds 150,000 to 200,000 clones, about three fifths seen once. There are 14 residues in the CDR3. Germline lookup yields CDR1 GTSNPN and CDR2 SVGIG (reference sequence). V lost 0 bases and J 0 bases, leaving 9 bases between the germline ends. Treatment here: oral pan-JAK inhibitor, 5-10 mg twice daily.

This material consisted of CD4+ T cells sorted from blood, taken around week 50, from a patient treated with tofacitinib. The V call is TRBV30, the J call TRBJ2-7; the D gene could be TRBD1 or TRBD2 (5 bases each). The sequence was obtained from a human donor with alopecia areata. The CDR3 coding sequence is TGTGCCTGGAGTGTTGTTGGGGGCTCCTACGAGCAGTACTTC. It specifies CAWSVVGGSYEQYF.